Sequencing of this TCR beta chain was carried out in a study of a mutant IDH1 vaccine in newly diagnosed glioma. Turning to the study itself: The first vaccination came 4-6 weeks after radiotherapy alone, or with temozolomide cycles. Earlier treatment was radiotherapy, temozolomide, or both, with most getting both.

Note on this clone: Antigen unknown.

V lost 3 bases and J 3 bases, leaving 11 bases between the germline ends. Per the germline V gene, CDR1 is LNHDA and CDR2 is SQIVND (reference sequence). CDR3 length: 15 amino acids. TCRdb keeps only in-frame clones here, not all; method: immunoSEQ multiplex PCR. The sample shows some 51,000 clones, around 80% of them seen only once. As for time point: week 5, during vaccination. In the vaccine, a single dose held 300 ug of the mutant IDH1 20-mer peptide, along with topical imiquimod. New WHO grade 3 or 4 astrocytomas that were IDH1-mutant and ATRX-lost had been found in donors. This chain connects TRBV19 to TRBJ2-2; D is perhaps TRBD1 (5 bases). The receptor comes from a man between 45 and 60 years old with glioma. The sequenced sample was PBMCs, obtained from a glioma patient whose treatment included an IDH1 peptide vaccine. CDR3 nucleotide sequence: TGTGCCAGTAGTATGGGCAGGGCGGACACCGGGGAGCTGTTTTTT. Protein product: CASSMGRADTGELFF.